This TCR beta chain is drawn from a study of T cell repertoires in cytomegalovirus infection. Whole-study context: From public TCR beta signatures came an indication of both CMV infection and matching HLA type. Whole-study findings and limits: Clonotype analysis showed dominance of the ex vivo response by HLA-C-restricted CMV-specific TCR beta clonotypes. Cumulated frequencies of public TCR beta families served to identify carriers of CMV plus the relevant HLA.

Germline V gene lookup returns CDR1 LNHDA and CDR2 SQIVND (reference sequence). This CDR3 is built from 15 residues. The V end lost 3 bases, the J end lost 4 bases, and 13 bases lay between the germline ends. TCRdb analysed the reads with MiXCR anew, one entry per CDR3 protein. The sample holds approximately 700,000 distinct CDR3 sequences, 35% to 45% seen once. With respect to this clonotype: The antigen remains unidentified.

The receptor was isolated from a human donor in good health (CMV status not recorded). Some clones in this sample may be carry-over from other donors' samples. Sequences were obtained from PBMCs. This chain links TRBV19 with TRBJ1-5; D ambiguous. CDR3 region: CASSMMIQTNQPQHF. The CDR3 DNA reads TGTGCCAGTAGTATGATGATACAGACAAATCAGCCCCAGCATTTT.